Below are 5 T cell receptor beta chains sequenced from a single sample in a study of shared clonotypes between healthy human individuals (dated by TCRdb to 2020 to 2021). For the CD8 naive samples, CD45RO-negative cells were positively selected for CCR7, yielding a CD45RA+CCR7+ population from which TemRA cells were excluded. Library preparation used the immunoSEQ multiplex PCR assay. Entries here come from immuneACCESS through TCRdb and include only in-frame sequences with V and J called. Some clones fail to appear in such tables; in the studies checked, an unresolved V gene covers under half of the shortfall, and the cause of the remainder is unknown. The sample table contains around 560,000 clones; only one count was recorded for 95% of them. The ten largest make up approximately 0.12% of the sample. Material for sequencing was naive CD8+ T cells sorted from blood. The cell subset or site label, as the study defines it: CD45RA+CCR7+. The receptors were gathered from a woman younger than 45 in good health.

V is TRBV6-5 and J is TRBJ1-1; TRBD1 matches at 9 bases. The CDR3 contains 14 residues. The V and J ends lost 5 bases and 5 bases, in that order; junction bases with no gene match: 6. The germline gives CDR1 MNHEY, CDR2 SVGAGI. CDR3: CASSDGTGKTEAFF. The CDR3 bases are TGTGCCAGCAGTGACGGGACAGGGAAAACTGAAGCTTTCTTT.

The gene calls are TRBV29-1 and TRBJ1-3; tentative D call: TRBD1 (5 bases). Trimming cost V 1 base and J 2 bases, with 9 bases left between them. This CDR3 spans 14 amino acids. Germline V gene sequence: CDR1 SQVTM, CDR2 ANQGSEA. The CDR3 DNA follows: TGCAGCGTTGAAGTTGGAGGGGCTGGAAACACCATATATTTT. Amino acid sequence: CSVEVGGAGNTIYF.

This clone has just a few counts. This chain links TRBV5-1 with TRBJ1-3, with D possibly matching TRBD1 (6 bases). The CDR3 runs 19 residues. The germline V and J ends were trimmed by 4 bases and 2 bases, with 25 bases remaining between them. Germline V CDR1 and CDR2: SGHRS, YFSETQ. The CDR3 loop is CASSAAWGQTSVPGNTIYF. Here the CDR3 DNA reads TGCGCCAGCAGCGCCGCCTGGGGGCAAACGTCCGTCCCTGGAAACACCATATATTTT.

The rearrangement links TRBV14 to TRBJ2-1, with D hard to call. Germline CDR1 is SGHDN and CDR2 is FVKESK. With 3 bases removed from V and 7 bases from J, the gap between germline ends came to 7 bases. CDR3 length: 12 amino acids. The CDR3 nucleotides are TGTGCCAGCAGCCAGGATCTAAATGAGCAGTTCTTC. Its protein product is CASSQDLNEQFF.

The gene calls are TRBV10-3 and TRBJ2-5; D possibly uses TRBD1 or TRBD2 (5 bases each). Trimming removed 11 bases from V and 1 base from J, with 11 bases in between. The CDR3 is 12 amino acids. The V gene's germline CDR1 is ENHRY and CDR2 SYGVKD. Written as DNA, the CDR3 is TGTGCCTCTCGGGGCGGCCAAGAGACCCAGTACTTC. This gives the protein CASRGGQETQYF.